Listed here are 22 T cell receptor beta chains from one sample, sequenced in a study of breast tumors, draining lymph nodes, adjacent tissues. TCRdb itself ran the multiplex PCR reads through MiXCR, one entry per CDR3 protein. This table has around 290,000 distinct CDR3 sequences, over 25% appearing once. Breast cancer patients provided tissue from their axillary draining lymph nodes. The sample comprised axillary lymph node tissue. All receptors come from a female donor with breast cancer. Some clones in this sample may be carry-over from other donors' samples.

Concerning this clonotype: The junction departs from germline at one end; a sequencing error may be responsible. The V call is TRBV6-9, the J call TRBJ2-7; 7 nucleotides match TRBD2. Looked up from germline, CDR1 is MNHGY and CDR2 is SVAAGI. There are 14 residues in the CDR3. CDR3 protein: CASSGLVARLEQYF. CDR3 bases: TGCGCCAGCAGTGGACTAGTGGCCCGCCTCGAGCAGTACTTC.

This clonotype has at least ten counts. V gene TRBV20-1 combines with J gene TRBJ2-1, with D hard to call. This CDR3 spans 11 amino acids. CDR1 and CDR2 (germline): DFQATT, SNEGSKA (reference sequence). Deletions cut 3 bases from V and 14 bases from J, with 14 bases between. The CDR3 bases are TGCAGTGCTAGTTATCGGTTAGAGGAGTTCTTC. Residues: CSASYRLEEFF.

This clonotype was seen ten or more times. The V gene is TRBV19, the J gene TRBJ2-3; no clear D. Germline CDR1 is LNHDA and CDR2 is SQIVND (reference sequence). This CDR3 has 12 amino acids. V lost 4 bases to trimming and J lost 6 bases, with 8 bases between them. In DNA form, the CDR3 reads TGTGCCAGTAGTAACAGTGAGGATACGCAGTATTTT. It yields the protein CASSNSEDTQYF.

The rearrangement joins TRBV27 to TRBJ2-2, with D possibly matching TRBD1 (6 bases). V shed 5 bases and J shed 0 bases, with 10 bases lying between them. Germline V gene lookup returns CDR1 MNHEY and CDR2 SMNVEV (reference sequence). This CDR3 contains 15 residues. CDR3 DNA sequence: TGTGCCAGCAGTCAGGGACAATCGAACACCGGGGAGCTGTTTTTT. Amino acid sequence: CASSQGQSNTGELFF.

This clonotype showed up many times. The V and J genes are TRBV12-3 or TRBV12-4 and TRBJ1-3; no clear D. The CDR3 sequence is 14 residues long. With 7 bases removed from V and 0 bases from J, the gap between germline ends came to 10 bases. CDR3 DNA sequence: TGTGCCAGCAACCCCGGGGTCTCTGGAAACACCATATATTTT. This translates into CASNPGVSGNTIYF.

This clonotype was observed at least ten times. The V gene is TRBV25-1, the J gene TRBJ2-7; D not resolved. The germline gives CDR1 MGHDK, CDR2 SYGVNS. The CDR3 contains 11 residues. V lost 4 bases and J lost 0, with 1 base in between. CDR3 amino acids: CASSGSYEQYF. As DNA, the CDR3 is TGTGCCAGCAGTGGCTCCTACGAGCAGTACTTC.

This clonotype occurred a few times. The chain carries TRBV4-1 and TRBJ2-1, with 8 positions matching TRBD2. Germline V CDR1 and CDR2: MGHRA, YSYEKL. J lost 10 bases, V lost 0 bases, and 14 bases had no gene match. This CDR3 is 17 amino acids long. CDR3 in amino acids: CASSQEGSGSFSREQFF. The DNA of the CDR3 is TGCGCCAGCAGCCAAGAAGGGAGCGGGAGTTTTTCAAGGGAGCAGTTCTTC.

This clonotype was seen ten or more times. The chain employs TRBV20-1 and TRBJ2-5; maybe TRBD1 (6 bases). The CDR3 length is 13 residues. Trimming pared 4 bases from V and 5 bases from J, leaving 14 bases between. CDR1 is DFQATT, CDR2 SNEGSKA, per germline (reference sequence). This CDR3 reads CSAKRQDWETQYF. CDR3 nucleotide sequence: TGCAGTGCTAAAAGACAGGATTGGGAGACCCAGTACTTC.

On this clonotype: The junction departs from the called germline gene at one end, perhaps through a read error. CDR3 in amino acids: CASSAPSRGMNNEQFF. The CDR3 nucleotides read TGTGCCAGCAGTGCGCCCTCGCGCGGTATGAACAATGAGCAGTTCTTC. This chain uses TRBV24-1 with TRBJ2-1; D gene uncertain. In germline, CDR1 is KGHDR, CDR2 SFDVKD. CDR3 length equals 16 residues.

The CDR3: CAIGDPGLAGGHPNEQFF. The DNA of the CDR3 is TGTGCCATCGGCGATCCTGGACTAGCGGGAGGGCACCCCAATGAGCAGTTCTTC. The chain couples TRBV10-3 to TRBJ2-1, with 15 bases matching TRBD2. The V and J ends lost 8 bases and 6 bases, in that order; junction bases with no gene match: 14. The CDR3 consists of 18 residues. Germline V gives CDR1 ENHRY, CDR2 SYGVKD.

This clonotype was counted only a few times. The CDR3 bases are TGTGCCAGCAGTCTAAATACAAGGACTGAAGCTTTCTTT. As protein: CASSLNTRTEAFF. The chain is built from TRBV6-5 and TRBJ1-1, with no clear D. Germline V gene sequence: CDR1 MNHEY, CDR2 SVGAGI. The V end was cut by 5 bases, the J end by 5 bases, with 12 bases between. The CDR3 length is 13 residues.

On this clonotype: One end of the junction is discordant with germline, which a read error may explain. The V and J genes are TRBV20-1 and TRBJ2-1; the match to TRBD1 covers 7 bases. In germline, CDR1 is DFQATT, CDR2 SNEGSKA (reference sequence). This CDR3 has 15 amino acids. CDR3 bases: TGCAGTGCTAGAGATCACGGGACAGTGTACAATGAGCAGTGCTTC. Protein sequence: CSARDHGTVYNEQCF.

This rearrangement joins TRBV7-6 to TRBJ2-3, with a possible D match to TRBD2 (6 bases). V lost 0 bases and J 11 bases, leaving 15 bases between the germline ends. CDR1 is SGHVS, CDR2 FNYEAQ, per germline. The CDR3 is 14 amino acids. The CDR3 DNA reads TGTGCCAGCAGCTTAGCGGAGGGCTACAATGAGCAGTATTTT. It yields the protein CASSLAEGYNEQYF.

This clonotype appeared a single time. At one boundary the junction diverges from the germline segment, which might be a read error. The CDR3 DNA follows: TGTGCCAGCGGACGGGACAGGGGTGACACTGAAGCCTTCTTT. Encoded protein: CASGRDRGDTEAFF. The chain combines TRBV5-4 with TRBJ1-1; TRBD1 matches 10 bases. The CDR3 length is 14 residues. CDR1 SGHNT and CDR2 YYREEE come from the germline V gene (reference sequence).

Ten or more counts support this clonotype. The rearrangement joins TRBV13 to TRBJ2-7; D unclear. V gave up 2 bases and J gave up 0 bases, with 8 bases separating them. The CDR3 is made up of 14 amino acids. CDR1 is PRHDT, CDR2 FYEKMQ, per germline (reference sequence). The DNA for the CDR3 is TGTGCCAGCAGCTTAAGTCCCCGCTCCTACGAGCAGTACTTC. Translating gives CASSLSPRSYEQYF.

Regarding this clonotype: This clone may be a read error of a much larger clone one base away. This chain joins TRBV14 and TRBJ2-7, with D tentatively TRBD1 (6 bases). CDR1 and CDR2 (germline): SGHDN, FVKESK. CDR3 size: 14 residues. The CDR3 DNA follows: TGTGCCAACAGCCAAGGACAGAAACCCTACGAGCAGTACTTC. Translated, it gives CANSQGQKPYEQYF.

The rearrangement joins TRBV14 to TRBJ2-7; D gene uncertain. V shed 5 bases and J shed 2 bases, with 13 bases lying between them. Germline V gives CDR1 SGHDN, CDR2 FVKESK. CDR3 length: 14 amino acids. This CDR3 reads CASSGKGSTYEQYF. The CDR3 coding sequence is TGTGCCAGCAGCGGAAAGGGCAGCACCTACGAGCAGTACTTC.

The sample holds many counts of this clonotype. Compared with germline, one end of the junction differs, possibly owing to a read error. This chain connects TRBV6-4 to TRBJ1-3, with D possibly matching TRBD1 (6 bases). The CDR3 spans 13 residues. Germline loops: CDR1 MRHNA, CDR2 SNTAGT. The CDR3 coding sequence is TGTGCCGCCACCCGACAGGACCGAGTGACGGATATTTTT. Encoded protein: CAATRQDRVTDIF.

The chain has TRBV19 and TRBJ1-5; D remains unclear. The CDR3 has 14 amino acids. The germline CDR1 and CDR2 sequences are LNHDA and SQIVND (reference sequence). Trimming left V 3 bases short and J 0 bases short, with 6 bases between. CDR3 DNA: TGTGCCAGTAGTATGACTTATAGCAATCAGCCCCAGCATTTT. It translates to CASSMTYSNQPQHF.

There are many counts of this clonotype. The chain joins TRBV20-1 to TRBJ1-5, with a tentative D call TRBD1 (5 bases). Germline V lookup: CDR1 DFQATT, CDR2 SNEGSKA (reference sequence). This CDR3 contains 15 residues. V dropped 3 bases and J dropped 0 bases, with 12 bases sitting between them. CDR3 region: CSASGTVYSNQPQHF. CDR3 in DNA: TGCAGTGCTAGCGGGACGGTATATAGCAATCAGCCCCAGCATTTT.

The chain has TRBV6-5 and TRBJ2-7, with D possibly matching TRBD1 (5 bases). The germline CDR1 and CDR2 sequences are MNHEY and SVGAGI. The CDR3 has 14 amino acids. V was cut by 2 bases and J by 2 bases, with 10 bases left in between. This CDR3 reads CASSYSRETYEQYF. The CDR3 DNA reads as TGTGCCAGCAGTTACAGCAGGGAAACCTACGAGCAGTACTTC.

This clonotype was seen repeatedly, ten times or more. The chain links TRBV27 to TRBJ1-4; TRBD1 matches at 7 bases. The trim removed 7 bases at V and 8 bases at J, leaving 10 bases unmatched. This CDR3 contains 14 residues. CDR1 and CDR2 (germline): MNHEY, SMNVEV (reference sequence). The CDR3, as DNA: TGTGCCAGCAAGAAGACAGGGAAGAACGAAAAACTGTTTTTT. Amino acid sequence: CASKKTGKNEKLFF.